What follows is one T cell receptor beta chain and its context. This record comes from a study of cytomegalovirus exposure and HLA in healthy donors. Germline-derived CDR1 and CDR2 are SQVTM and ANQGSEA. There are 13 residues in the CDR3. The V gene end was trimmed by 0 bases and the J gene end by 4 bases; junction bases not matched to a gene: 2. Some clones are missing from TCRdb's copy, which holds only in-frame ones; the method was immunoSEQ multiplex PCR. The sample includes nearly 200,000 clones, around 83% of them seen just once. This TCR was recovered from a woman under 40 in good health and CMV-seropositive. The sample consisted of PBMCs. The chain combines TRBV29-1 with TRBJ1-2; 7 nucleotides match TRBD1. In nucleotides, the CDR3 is TGCAGCGTTGAAGAATCAGGGGGCTATGGCTACACCTTC. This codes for CSVEESGGYGYTF. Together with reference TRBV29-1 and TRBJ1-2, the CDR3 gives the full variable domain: SAVISQKPSRDICQRGTSLTIQCQVDSQVTMMFWYRQQPGQSLTLIATANQGSEATYESGFVIDKFPISRPNLTFSTLTVSNMSPEDSSIYLCSVEESGGYGYTFGSGTRLTVV.